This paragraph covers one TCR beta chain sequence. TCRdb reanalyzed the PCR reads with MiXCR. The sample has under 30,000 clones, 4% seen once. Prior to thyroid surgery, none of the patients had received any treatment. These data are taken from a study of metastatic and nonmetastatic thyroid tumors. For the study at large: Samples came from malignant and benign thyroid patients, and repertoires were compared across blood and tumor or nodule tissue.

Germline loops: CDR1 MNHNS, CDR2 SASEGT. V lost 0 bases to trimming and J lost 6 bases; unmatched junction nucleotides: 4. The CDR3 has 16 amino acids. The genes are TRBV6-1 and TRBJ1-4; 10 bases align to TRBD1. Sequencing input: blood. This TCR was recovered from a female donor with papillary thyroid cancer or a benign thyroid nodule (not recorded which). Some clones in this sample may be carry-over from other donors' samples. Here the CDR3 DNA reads TGTGCCAGCAGTGAAGCGGTGGGGACAGGGGATGAAAAACTGTTTTTT. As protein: CASSEAVGTGDEKLFF.